Presented here are 17 T cell receptor beta chains from one specimen sequenced in a study of cytomegalovirus exposure and HLA in healthy donors. A multiplex PCR was run with 60 Vbeta primers and 13 Jbeta primers. Some clones are missing from TCRdb's copy, which holds only in-frame ones; the method was immunoSEQ multiplex PCR. The sample includes about 88,000 clones, more than 80% of them seen just once. The sequencing input was PBMCs. The receptor source for this set is a man aged 18-30 years in good health and CMV-seronegative.

The rearrangement links TRBV19 to TRBJ2-1, with 7 bases that match TRBD2. This CDR3 spans 15 amino acids. Unmatched junction bases numbered 7, after V lost 5 bases and J lost 3 bases. CDR1 is LNHDA and CDR2 is SQIVND in the germline V gene (reference sequence). CDR3: CASSLASGLYNEQFF. CDR3 coding DNA: TGTGCCAGTAGTTTAGCTAGCGGACTCTACAATGAGCAGTTCTTC.

The gene calls are TRBV7-9 and TRBJ2-4; 8 bases align to TRBD2. The CDR3 consists of 17 residues. The J segment lost 8 bases and the V segment lost 1 base, leaving 13 bases of the junction unmatched. CDR1 is SEHNR and CDR2 is FQNEAQ in the germline V gene (reference sequence). The CDR3 DNA sequence: TGTGCCAGCAGCTTAGTGGCCCGGCCGGGAGGGAAGCACATTCAGTACTTC. This codes for CASSLVARPGGKHIQYF.

This clone has a handful of counts. The chain joins TRBV27 to TRBJ1-2, with 9 bases fitting TRBD1. After removal of 6 bases from V and 4 bases from J, the junction contained 6 bases not matched to a gene. Looked up from germline, CDR1 is MNHEY and CDR2 is SMNVEV (reference sequence). CDR3 length: 14 amino acids. CDR3 amino acids: CASRPTGGPYGYTF. The CDR3, as DNA: TGTGCCAGCAGACCAACAGGGGGCCCCTATGGCTACACCTTC.

This rearrangement joins TRBV7-8 to TRBJ2-3; the match to TRBD2 covers 7 bases. The CDR3 consists of 17 residues. Germline trimming cut 2 bases from V and 0 bases from J; bases unmatched to any gene: 8. From germline, CDR1 is SGHVS and CDR2 FQNEAQ. Here the CDR3 reads CASSLTTGGRSTDTQYF. CDR3 sequence (DNA): TGTGCCAGCAGCTTAACTACCGGGGGGAGAAGCACAGATACGCAGTATTTT.

The V and J genes are TRBV6-1 and TRBJ2-5; the D gene is possibly TRBD2 (6 bases). V lost 6 bases and J 7 bases, leaving 24 bases between the germline ends. In germline, CDR1 is MNHNS, CDR2 SASEGT. The length of the CDR3 is 16 residues. The CDR3 sequence is CASSENVRREAGTQYF. CDR3 coding DNA: TGTGCCAGCAGCGAAAACGTACGAAGGGAAGCGGGGACCCAGTACTTC.

The chain links TRBV6-5 to TRBJ2-1, with D tentatively TRBD2 (5 bases). This CDR3 region has 16 residues. In germline, CDR1 is MNHEY, CDR2 SVGAGI. Trimming left V 1 base short and J 0 bases short, with 10 bases between. CDR3 bases: TGTGCCAGCAGTTACTTGGCGGGCAGCTCCTACAATGAGCAGTTCTTC. As protein: CASSYLAGSSYNEQFF.

The chain recombines TRBV5-1 with TRBJ2-2; D may be TRBD1 (5 bases). CDR3 size: 16 residues. V was cut by 6 bases and J by 4 bases, with 19 bases left in between. Germline CDR1 is SGHRS and CDR2 is YFSETQ. CDR3 nucleotides: TGCGCCAGCACCCGAGGTGGAGTGCAGGGCACCGGGGAGCTGTTTTTT. Its protein is CASTRGGVQGTGELFF.

A single count supports this clone. The genes are TRBV5-1 and TRBJ2-5; possible D gene TRBD1, 6 bases. From germline, CDR1 is SGHRS and CDR2 YFSETQ. V gave up 1 base and J gave up 1 base, with 11 bases separating them. The length of the CDR3 is 15 residues. CDR3 in DNA: TGCGCCAGCAGCTTGAGGGGGACGGCCCAAGAGACCCAGTACTTC. Amino acid sequence: CASSLRGTAQETQYF.

V and J are TRBV6-1 and TRBJ2-4; a possible D gene is TRBD1 (5 bases). Germline V CDR1 and CDR2: MNHNS, SASEGT. This CDR3 has 16 residues. V lost 0 bases to trimming and J lost 1 base, with 10 bases between them. CDR3 protein: CASSEARVVAKNIQYF. The CDR3 DNA reads as TGTGCCAGCAGTGAAGCCAGGGTGGTGGCCAAAAACATTCAGTACTTC.

The rearrangement uses TRBV28 and TRBJ2-7, with TRBD2 matching over 10 bases. Trimming removed 4 bases from V and 0 bases from J; junction bases left unmatched: 15. The length of the CDR3 is 19 residues. Germline V lookup: CDR1 MDHEN, CDR2 SYDVKM. CDR3 amino acids: CASSSPLSTSGIISYEQYF. In DNA, the CDR3 is TGTGCCAGCAGTTCCCCTCTCTCCACTAGCGGGATAATCTCCTACGAGCAGTACTTC.

The J gene is TRBJ2-7, the V gene TRBV14; perhaps TRBD1 as D (5 bases). Germline CDR1 reads SGHDN; CDR2 reads FVKESK. The V end lost 5 bases, the J end lost 2 bases, and 13 bases lay between the germline ends. There are 14 residues in the CDR3. CDR3 sequence (DNA): TGTGCCAGCAGCAAAGGGCCAGGGCCCTACGAGCAGTACTTC. It specifies CASSKGPGPYEQYF.

The V and J genes are TRBV10-3 and TRBJ1-2; D is perhaps TRBD1 (6 bases). Germline assignment: CDR1 ENHRY and CDR2 SYGVKD. Trimming took off 6 bases at V and 0 bases at J, with 17 bases between the two ends. The CDR3 covers 16 residues. The CDR3 nucleotides read TGTGCCATCAGGCCCGGGACAAGAGACTCTAACTATGGCTACACCTTC. Translated: CAIRPGTRDSNYGYTF.

The chain employs TRBV27 and TRBJ1-5; D gene uncertain. From germline, CDR1 is MNHEY and CDR2 SMNVEV (reference sequence). The CDR3 is 15 amino acids. Trimming removed 1 base from V and 4 bases from J, with 11 bases in between. As DNA, the CDR3 is TGTGCCAGCAGTTTATTTTACAGCCCGAATCAGCCCCAGCATTTT. It is translated as CASSLFYSPNQPQHF.

This rearrangement joins TRBV10-2 to TRBJ1-4; 9 nucleotides match TRBD1. The CDR3 spans 13 residues. CDR1 and CDR2 (germline): WSHSY, SAAADI. The J segment lost 8 bases and the V segment lost 8 bases, leaving 6 bases of the junction unmatched. CDR3 sequence (DNA): TGCGCCAGCTGCACAGGGGGCGGGGAAAAACTGTTTTTT. This codes for CASCTGGGEKLFF.

The chain joins TRBV29-1 to TRBJ2-7, with D possibly matching TRBD1 (5 bases). Deletions cut 4 bases from V and 3 bases from J, with 13 bases between. Germline loops: CDR1 SQVTM, CDR2 ANQGSEA. CDR3 length: 13 amino acids. The CDR3 here is CSVVLGQSYEQYF. CDR3 coding DNA: TGCAGCGTTGTCCTCGGACAAAGCTACGAGCAGTACTTC.

V gene TRBV14 combines with J gene TRBJ2-7, with 10 bases matching TRBD1. V lost 4 bases to trimming and J lost 5 bases; unmatched junction nucleotides: 2. There are 13 residues in the CDR3. From germline, CDR1 is SGHDN and CDR2 FVKESK. For the CDR3, the DNA is TGTGCCAGCAGCCTCGGGACAGGGGACGAGCAGTACTTC. This gives the protein CASSLGTGDEQYF.

The chain employs TRBV27 and TRBJ2-2; 10 bases line up with TRBD2. CDR1 and CDR2 from the germline V gene are MNHEY and SMNVEV (reference sequence). CDR3 length: 16 residues. V was pared by 6 bases and J by 7 bases, with 11 bases of the junction left unmatched. The CDR3 DNA reads TGTGCCAGCAGACCAATTGGGACTAGCGCCCTCGGGGAGCTGTTTTTT. This encodes CASRPIGTSALGELFF.